This T cell receptor beta chain originates from a study of CDR3 diversity in severe acne. The germline V gene has CDR1 LNHNV and CDR2 YYDKDF (reference sequence). The CDR3 is 16 amino acids. Trimming took off 5 bases at V and 1 base at J, with 17 bases between the two ends. At least ten counts were recorded for this clonotype. TCRdb re-derived calls from the PCR reads in MiXCR, one entry per CDR3 protein. The table has around 94,000 distinct CDR3 sequences, around 53% seen once. This chain uses TRBV15 with TRBJ2-5, with D possibly matching TRBD1 (5 bases). Sample: blood. The receptor comes from a male donor with acne. The CDR3 nucleotides are TGTGCCACCAGCGCTCAGGGTACGCCACGCCAAGAGACCCAGTACTTC. Translation: CATSAQGTPRQETQYF. The full variable domain, completed using reference TRBV15 and TRBJ2-5, is DAMVIQNPRYQVTQFGKPVTLSCSQTLNHNVMYWYQQKSSQAPKLLFHYYDKDFNNEADTPDNFQSRRPNTSFCFLDIRSPGLGDTAMYLCATSAQGTPRQETQYFGPGTRLLVL.